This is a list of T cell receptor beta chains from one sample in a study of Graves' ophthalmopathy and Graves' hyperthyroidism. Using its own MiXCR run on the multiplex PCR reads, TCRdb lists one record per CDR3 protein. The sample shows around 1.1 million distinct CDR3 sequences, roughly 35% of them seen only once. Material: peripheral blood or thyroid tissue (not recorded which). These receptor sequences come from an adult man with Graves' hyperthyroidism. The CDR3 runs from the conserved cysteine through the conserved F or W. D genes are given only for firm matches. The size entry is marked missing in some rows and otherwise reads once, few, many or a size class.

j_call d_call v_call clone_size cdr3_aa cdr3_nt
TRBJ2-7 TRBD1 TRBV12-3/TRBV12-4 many CASSFRDRAYEQYF TGTGCCAGCAGTTTCCGGGACAGGGCCTACGAGCAGTACTTC
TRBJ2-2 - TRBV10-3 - CAAGLQANTGELFF TGTGCCGCTGGATTACAGGCGAACACCGGGGAGCTGTTTTTT
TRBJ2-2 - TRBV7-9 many CASSPNPAVNTGELFF TGTGCCAGCAGCCCAAATCCGGCAGTGAACACCGGGGAGCTGTTTTTT
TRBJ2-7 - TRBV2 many CASRTLLDSHYEQYF TGTGCCAGCAGGACCCTCCTGGACAGCCACTACGAGCAGTACTTC
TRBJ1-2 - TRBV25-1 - CASSGRQGRSYTF TGTGCCAGCAGTGGGAGGCAGGGCCGCAGCTACACCTTC
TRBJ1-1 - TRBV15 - CATSRSTSGTEAFF TGTGCCACCAGCAGATCTACCTCGGGGACTGAAGCTTTCTTT
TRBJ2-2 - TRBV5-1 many CASSLGQSATGELFF TGCGCCAGCAGCTTGGGACAGTCCGCCACCGGGGAGCTGTTTTTT
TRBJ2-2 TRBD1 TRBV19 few CASRSTGGSNTGELFF TGTGCCAGTCGGAGCACAGGGGGTTCGAACACCGGGGAGCTGTTTTTT
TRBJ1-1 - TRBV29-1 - CSIEFVGTARTEAFF TGCAGCATTGAATTCGTTGGGACGGCGAGAACTGAAGCCTTCTTT
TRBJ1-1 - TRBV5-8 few CASSLRPTEMNTEAFF TGTGCCAGCAGCTTGAGACCCACGGAAATGAACACTGAAGCTTTCTTT
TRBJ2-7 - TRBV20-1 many CSAPSGLQREQYF TGCAGTGCCCCCTCCGGGCTCCAACGGGAGCAGTACTTC
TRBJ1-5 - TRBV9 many CASSPRVSDQPQHF TGTGCCAGCAGCCCCAGGGTATCCGATCAGCCCCAGCATTTT
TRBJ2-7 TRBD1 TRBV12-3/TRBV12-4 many CASRPTGKDEQYF TGTGCCAGCAGACCGACAGGGAAGGACGAGCAGTACTTC
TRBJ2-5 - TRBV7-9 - CASSSRAGPIQETQYF TGTGCCAGCAGCTCCCGGGCGGGCCCAATCCAAGAGACCCAGTACTTC
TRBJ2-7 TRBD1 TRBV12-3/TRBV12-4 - CASSPPTGGVTYEQYF TGTGCCAGCAGTCCCCCCACAGGGGGTGTTACCTACGAGCAGTACTTC
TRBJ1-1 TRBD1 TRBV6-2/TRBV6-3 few CASTNPGGTEAFF TGTGCCAGCACCAACCCAGGGGGCACTGAAGCTTTCTTT
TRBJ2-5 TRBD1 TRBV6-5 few CASSDHGQGGETQYF TGTGCCAGCAGTGACCACGGACAGGGGGGCGAGACCCAGTACTTC
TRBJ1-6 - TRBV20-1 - CSAERVGGGSPLHF TGCAGTGCCGAAAGGGTAGGAGGTGGATCACCCCTCCACTTT
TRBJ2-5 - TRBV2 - CASSPRNFETQYF TGTGCCAGCAGTCCCCGTAATTTCGAGACCCAGTACTTC
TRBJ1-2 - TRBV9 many CASSPRQVWANYGYTF TGTGCCAGCAGCCCCCGACAAGTATGGGCGAACTATGGCTACACCTTC
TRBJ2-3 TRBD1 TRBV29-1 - CSVGPSTGAPDTQYF TGCAGCGTTGGCCCCTCGACAGGGGCACCAGATACGCAGTATTTT
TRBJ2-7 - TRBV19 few CASSRTGTLSYEQYF TGTGCCAGTAGTCGTACCGGGACACTCTCCTACGAGCAGTACTTC
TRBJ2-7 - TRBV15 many CATSRSQIEPYEQYF TGTGCCACCAGCAGAAGTCAAATTGAACCCTACGAGCAGTACTTC
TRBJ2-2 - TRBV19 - CASSLRRAENTGELFF TGTGCCAGTAGTCTACGGAGGGCAGAGAACACCGGGGAGCTGTTTTTT
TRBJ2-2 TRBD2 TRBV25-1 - CASSYPSRAGGPGELFF TGTGCCAGCAGCTACCCCTCTCGCGCGGGAGGGCCCGGGGAGCTGTTTTTT
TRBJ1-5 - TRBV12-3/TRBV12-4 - CASSYFPNQPQHF TGTGCCAGCAGTTACTTTCCCAATCAGCCCCAGCATTTT
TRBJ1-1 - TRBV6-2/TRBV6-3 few CASSLRVRTEAFF TGTGCCAGCAGTTTAAGGGTTCGAACTGAAGCTTTCTTT
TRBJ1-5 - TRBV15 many CATSSLGPQPQHF TGTGCCACCAGCAGCCTTGGACCTCAGCCCCAGCATTTT
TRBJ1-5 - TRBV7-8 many CASSSVQGPNQPQHF TGTGCCAGCAGCTCCGTGCAGGGTCCCAATCAGCCCCAGCATTTT
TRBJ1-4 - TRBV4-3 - CASSQDSQGDEKLFF TGCGCCAGCAGCCAAGATTCCCAGGGCGATGAAAAACTGTTTTTT
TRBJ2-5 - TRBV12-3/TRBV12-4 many CATGVDRAETQYF TGTGCCACAGGGGTTGATAGAGCGGAGACCCAGTACTTC
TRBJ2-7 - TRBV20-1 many CSAQEGTGFTYEQYF TGCAGTGCTCAGGAAGGAACAGGGTTTACATACGAGCAGTACTTC
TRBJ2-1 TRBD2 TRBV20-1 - CSAGGRVYNEQFF TGCAGTGCGGGCGGGAGGGTATACAATGAGCAGTTCTTC
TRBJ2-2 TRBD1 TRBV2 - CASSPEGARSGELFF TGTGCCAGCAGTCCCGAGGGGGCGCGGAGCGGGGAGCTGTTTTTT
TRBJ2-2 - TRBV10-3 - CAISAGGHTGELFF TGTGCCATCAGTGCTGGGGGCCACACCGGGGAGCTGTTTTTT
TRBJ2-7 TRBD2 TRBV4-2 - CASSQDLGREVLSYEQYF TGTGCCAGCAGCCAAGATCTGGGGCGGGAGGTTCTCTCCTACGAGCAGTACTTC
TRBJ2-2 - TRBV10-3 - CASSYVAGVTGELFF TGTGCCAGCAGTTACGTAGCAGGGGTTACCGGGGAGCTGTTTTTT
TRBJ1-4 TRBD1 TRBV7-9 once CASSSSGTGSEKLFF TGTGCCAGCAGTTCTAGCGGGACAGGAAGCGAAAAACTGTTTTTT
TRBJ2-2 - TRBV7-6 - CASKPVSGLGARLFF TGTGCCAGCAAGCCAGTTTCGGGGCTGGGGGCAAGGCTGTTTTTT
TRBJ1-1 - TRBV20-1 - CSADPKGTEAFF TGCAGTGCTGACCCGAAGGGCACTGAAGCTTTCTTT
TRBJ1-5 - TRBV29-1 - CSVGEAASNQPQHF TGCAGCGTTGGAGAGGCCGCTAGCAATCAGCCCCAGCATTTT
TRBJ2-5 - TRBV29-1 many CSVEILAQYF TGCAGCGTTGAAATTCTTGCCCAGTACTTC
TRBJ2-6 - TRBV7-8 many CASSQDTSAYSGANVLTF TGTGCCAGCAGCCAAGACACCAGCGCATACTCTGGGGCCAACGTCCTGACTTTC
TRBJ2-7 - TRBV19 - CASSITQHANYGQYF TGCGCCAGTAGTATTACGCAGCATGCCAACTACGGGCAGTACTTC
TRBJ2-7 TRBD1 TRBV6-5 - CASSPRRDRGRPYEQYF TGTGCCAGCAGTCCCCGCCGTGACAGGGGAAGACCCTACGAGCAGTACTTC
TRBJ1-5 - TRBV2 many CASSGGTGTRSNQPQHF TGTGCCAGCAGTGGGGGGACGGGGACACGTAGCAATCAGCCCCAGCATTTT
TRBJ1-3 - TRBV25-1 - CASSPPGNSGNTIYF TGTGCCAGCTCACCACCCGGGAACTCTGGAAACACCATATATTTT
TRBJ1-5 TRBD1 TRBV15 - CASSRYRGQGGVGNQPQHF TGTGCCAGCAGCAGATACAGGGGACAGGGGGGAGTTGGCAATCAGCCCCAGCATTTT
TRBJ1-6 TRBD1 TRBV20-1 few CSGKGGTRYNSPLHF TGCAGTGGGAAAGGGGGCACCCGTTATAATTCACCCCTCCACTTT
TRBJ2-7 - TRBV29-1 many CSVVMATKRGEQYF TGCAGCGTTGTGATGGCTACAAAGAGGGGCGAGCAGTACTTC
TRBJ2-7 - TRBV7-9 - CASSLTCEQYF TGTGCCAGCAGCTTAACGTGCGAGCAGTACTTC
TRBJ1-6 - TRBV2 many CASSRAGESPLHF TGTGCCAGCAGTCGGGCAGGGGAGTCACCCCTCCACTTT
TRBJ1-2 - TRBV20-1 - CSATKTGTTGNYGYTF TGCAGTGCTACCAAGACCGGGACGACGGGGAACTATGGCTACACCTTC
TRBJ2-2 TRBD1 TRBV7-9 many CASSPGQGAFGELFF TGTGCCAGCAGCCCGGGACAGGGGGCTTTCGGGGAGCTGTTTTTT
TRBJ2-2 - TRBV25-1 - CASSDRALGELFF TGTGCCAGCAGTGACAGGGCGCTCGGGGAGCTGTTTTTT
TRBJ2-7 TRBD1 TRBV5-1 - CASSLWTGYYEQYF TGCGCCAGCAGCTTGTGGACAGGTTACTACGAGCAGTACTTC
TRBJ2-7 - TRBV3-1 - CASSRIGSYEQYF TGTGCCAGCAGCCGGATCGGTTCCTACGAGCAGTACTTC
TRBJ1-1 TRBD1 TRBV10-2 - CASSPLRGRVTEAFF TGTGCCAGCTCACCACTCAGGGGGCGCGTCACTGAAGCTTTCTTT
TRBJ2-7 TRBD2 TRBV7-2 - CASSSQVAGGYEQYF TGTGCCAGCAGCTCCCAGGTCGCGGGAGGTTACGAGCAGTACTTC
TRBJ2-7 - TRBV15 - CAASSVSPNYEQYF TGTGCCGCCAGCAGTGTTTCACCGAACTACGAGCAGTACTTC